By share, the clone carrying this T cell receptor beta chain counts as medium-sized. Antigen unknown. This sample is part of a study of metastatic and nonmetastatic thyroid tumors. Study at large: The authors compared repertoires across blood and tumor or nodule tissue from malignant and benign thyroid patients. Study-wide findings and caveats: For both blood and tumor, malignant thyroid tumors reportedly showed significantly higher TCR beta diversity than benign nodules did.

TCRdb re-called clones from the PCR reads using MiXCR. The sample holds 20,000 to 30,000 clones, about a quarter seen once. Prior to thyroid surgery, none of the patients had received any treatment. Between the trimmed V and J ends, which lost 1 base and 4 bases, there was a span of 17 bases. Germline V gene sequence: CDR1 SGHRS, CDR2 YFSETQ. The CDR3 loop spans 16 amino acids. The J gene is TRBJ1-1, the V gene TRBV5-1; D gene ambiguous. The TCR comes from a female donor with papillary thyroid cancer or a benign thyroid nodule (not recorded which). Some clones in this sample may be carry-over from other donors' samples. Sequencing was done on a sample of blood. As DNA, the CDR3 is TGCGCCAGCAGCTTGATAGGCGGATCCCGGGGCACTGAAGCTTTCTTT. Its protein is CASSLIGGSRGTEAFF.